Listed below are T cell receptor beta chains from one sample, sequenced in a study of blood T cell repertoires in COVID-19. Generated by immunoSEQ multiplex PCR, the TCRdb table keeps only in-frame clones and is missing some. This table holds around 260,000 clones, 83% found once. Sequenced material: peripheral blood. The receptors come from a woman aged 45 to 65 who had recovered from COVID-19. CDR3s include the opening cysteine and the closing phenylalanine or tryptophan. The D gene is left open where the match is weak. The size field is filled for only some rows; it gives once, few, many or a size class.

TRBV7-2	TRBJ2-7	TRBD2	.	CASSLLVASGGYEQYF	TGTGCCAGCAGCTTACTTGTGGCTAGCGGGGGCTACGAGCAGTACTTC
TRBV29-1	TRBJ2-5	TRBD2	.	CSGAGDVYKQETQYF	TGCAGCGGAGCGGGGGACGTCTATAAACAAGAGACCCAGTACTTC
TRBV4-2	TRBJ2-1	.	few	CASSRLSGSNEQFF	TGTGCCAGCAGCCGCCTCTCGGGGTCCAATGAGCAGTTCTTC
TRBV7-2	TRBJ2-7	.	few	CASSLVAYEQYF	TGTGCCAGCAGCTTAGTAGCATACGAGCAGTACTTC
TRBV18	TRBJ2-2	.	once	CASSRDSPNTGELFF	TGTGCCAGCTCGCGGGACTCACCGAACACCGGGGAGCTGTTTTTT
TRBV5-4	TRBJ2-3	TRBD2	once	CASSLGTRGTDTQYF	TGTGCCAGCAGCTTGGGGACTAGGGGCACAGATACGCAGTATTTT
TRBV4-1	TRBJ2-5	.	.	CASSQDELAPRETQYF	TGCGCCAGCAGCCAAGACGAACTAGCCCCTCGGGAGACCCAGTACTTC
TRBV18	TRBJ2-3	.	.	CASSQINTDTQYF	TGTGCCAGCTCACAAATTAACACAGATACGCAGTATTTT
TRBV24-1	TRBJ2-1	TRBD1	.	CATSVTGYNEQFF	TGTGCCACCAGTGTGACAGGGTACAATGAGCAGTTCTTC
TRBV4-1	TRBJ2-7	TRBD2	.	CASSLLLAGDYEQYF	TGCGCCAGCAGCCTTCTGCTAGCGGGAGATTACGAGCAGTACTTC
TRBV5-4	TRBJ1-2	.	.	CASSLAGGANYGYTF	TGTGCCAGCAGCTTGGCGGGAGGCGCTAACTATGGCTACACCTTC
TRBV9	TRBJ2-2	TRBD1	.	CASSVGGQGTTGELFF	TGTGCCAGCAGCGTAGGGGGACAGGGGACCACCGGGGAGCTGTTTTTT
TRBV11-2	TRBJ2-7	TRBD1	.	CASSATTGGGHEQYF	TGTGCCAGCAGCGCTACTACAGGGGGCGGACACGAGCAGTACTTC
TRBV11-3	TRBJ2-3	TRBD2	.	CASSDGTSGTDTQYF	TGTGCCAGCAGCGACGGGACTAGCGGAACAGATACGCAGTATTTT
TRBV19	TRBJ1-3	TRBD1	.	CASTPRTGVVGNTIYF	TGTGCCAGTACCCCTCGGACAGGGGTCGTTGGAAACACCATATATTTT
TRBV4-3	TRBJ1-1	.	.	CASSQDMGSNTEAFF	TGCGCCAGCAGCCAAGATATGGGCTCCAACACTGAAGCTTTCTTT
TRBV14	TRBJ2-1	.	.	CASSQGATGYNEQFF	TGTGCCAGCAGCCAAGGTGCGACAGGATACAATGAGCAGTTCTTC
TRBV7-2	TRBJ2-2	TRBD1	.	CASSLWTGNTGELFF	TGTGCCAGCAGCCTGTGGACAGGCAACACCGGGGAGCTGTTTTTT
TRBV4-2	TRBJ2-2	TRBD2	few	CASSQESLQRGVIKAGELFF	TGTGCCAGCAGCCAAGAATCTCTCCAGCGGGGGGTGATAAAGGCCGGGGAGCTGTTTTTT
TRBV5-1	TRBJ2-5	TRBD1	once	CASSLGTGVETQYF	TGCGCCAGCAGCTTGGGAACAGGGGTAGAGACCCAGTACTTC
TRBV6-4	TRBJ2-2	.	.	CASRRNTGELFF	TGTGCCAGCAGGCGGAACACCGGGGAGCTGTTTTTT
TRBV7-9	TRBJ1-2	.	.	CASSADRYGYTF	TGTGCCAGCAGCGCTGACAGATATGGCTACACCTTC
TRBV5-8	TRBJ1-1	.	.	CASSLNRFTEAFF	TGTGCCAGCAGCCTTAACAGGTTCACTGAAGCTTTCTTT
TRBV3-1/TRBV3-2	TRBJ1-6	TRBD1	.	CASSQTTGQASSPLHF	TGTGCCAGCAGCCAAACCACGGGACAGGCGAGCTCACCCCTCCACTTT
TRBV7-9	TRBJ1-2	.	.	CASSQGQGPNYGYTF	TGTGCCAGCAGCCAGGGGCAGGGGCCTAACTATGGCTACACCTTC
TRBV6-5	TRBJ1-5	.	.	CASRAPSSGNQPQHF	TGTGCCAGCAGAGCCCCAAGTTCGGGTAATCAGCCCCAGCATTTT
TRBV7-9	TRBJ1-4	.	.	CASSELNEKLFF	TGTGCCAGCAGCGAGCTTAATGAAAAACTGTTTTTT
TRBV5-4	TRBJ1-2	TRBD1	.	CASSAKQGGNYGYTF	TGTGCCAGCAGCGCCAAGCAGGGGGGCAACTATGGCTACACCTTC